The 20 T cell receptor beta chains below come from one sample, sequenced in a study of blood T cell repertoires in COVID-19. Assay: immunoSEQ multiplex PCR; the TCRdb copy retains only in-frame clones and omits some. This sample has about 24,000 clones, with roughly 86% found just once. Sequencing was carried out using peripheral blood. The receptors come from a human donor with active COVID-19. The donor label of this sample is uncertain.

This clone was seen only a few times. J is TRBJ1-4 and V is TRBV5-6; maybe TRBD1 (6 bases). The V end lost 0 bases, the J end lost 8 bases, and 11 bases lay between the germline ends. This CDR3 region has 14 residues. Per germline, CDR1 SGHDT and CDR2 YYEEEE. CDR3 sequence reads: CASSLGQAPEKLFF. CDR3 DNA sequence: TGTGCCAGCAGCTTGGGACAGGCACCGGAAAAACTGTTTTTT.

The rearrangement joins TRBV30 to TRBJ1-5, with D perhaps matching TRBD1 (6 bases). CDR1 and CDR2 from the germline V gene are GTSNPN and SVGIG (reference sequence). This CDR3 comprises 17 residues. The V and J ends lost 1 base and 0 bases respectively, with 16 bases between them. The CDR3 region is CAWSGNRVVYSNQPQHF. CDR3 bases: TGTGCCTGGAGTGGTAACAGGGTAGTTTATAGCAATCAGCCCCAGCATTTT.

DNA for the CDR3: TGTGCCAGCAGCCCGAGACGGTCGGGGGATTCACCCCTCCACTTT. Its translation: CASSPRRSGDSPLHF. This chain uses TRBV27 with TRBJ1-6; perhaps TRBD1 as D (5 bases). This CDR3 is 15 amino acids long. CDR1 is MNHEY and CDR2 is SMNVEV in the germline V gene (reference sequence). The V end lost 6 bases, the J end lost 8 bases, and 17 bases lay between the germline ends.

This clone was detected only once. The gene calls are TRBV19 and TRBJ2-2; 11 nucleotides match TRBD1. V shed 7 bases, J shed 5 bases, and the junction held 3 bases outside the gene matches. The CDR3 contains 14 residues. Germline-derived CDR1 and CDR2 are LNHDA and SQIVND (reference sequence). The CDR3 region has the DNA TGTGCCAGTACGGGGACAGGGGGAACCGGGGAGCTGTTTTTT. Encoded protein: CASTGTGGTGELFF.

The chain carries TRBV9 and TRBJ1-2; TRBD1 matches at 7 bases. CDR1 and CDR2 (germline): SGDLS, YYNGEE. The trim removed 4 bases at V and 0 bases at J, leaving 12 bases unmatched. This CDR3 comprises 17 residues. The CDR3 here is CASSFTGQPSANYGYTF. In nucleotides, the CDR3 is TGTGCCAGCAGCTTTACGGGACAGCCCTCAGCTAACTATGGCTACACCTTC.

This clone was recorded only once. This chain links TRBV4-1 with TRBJ2-1; 8 bases map to TRBD1. The ends lost 0 bases at V and 6 bases at J; junction bases unmatched: 4. This CDR3 region has 15 residues. Per germline, CDR1 MGHRA and CDR2 YSYEKL. The CDR3 is CASSQDARGLNEQFF. DNA for the CDR3: TGCGCCAGCAGCCAAGATGCCAGGGGGCTCAATGAGCAGTTCTTC.

The rearrangement uses TRBV6-5 and TRBJ1-1; maybe TRBD1 (5 bases). With 5 bases removed from V and 1 base from J, the gap between germline ends came to 8 bases. Germline V gives CDR1 MNHEY, CDR2 SVGAGI. The CDR3 loop spans 13 amino acids. CDR3 protein: CASSTTANTEAFF. The CDR3 nucleotides are TGTGCCAGCAGTACGACAGCGAACACTGAAGCTTTCTTT.

This chain links TRBV6-4 with TRBJ2-1; TRBD1 matches at 8 bases. V gave up 3 bases and J gave up 7 bases; unmatched junction bases: 2. Germline assignment: CDR1 MRHNA and CDR2 SNTAGT. The CDR3 length is 13 residues. Here the CDR3 reads CASSEQGGNEQFF. CDR3 in DNA: TGTGCCAGCAGTGAACAGGGGGGAAATGAGCAGTTCTTC.

The V call is TRBV7-9, the J call TRBJ2-7; D is undetermined. Germline values: CDR1 SEHNR, CDR2 FQNEAQ (reference sequence). The length of the CDR3 is 16 residues. Trimming took off 1 base at V and 0 bases at J, with 13 bases between the two ends. The CDR3 here is CASSLDNSLASYEQYF. In nucleotides, the CDR3 is TGTGCCAGCAGCTTAGACAATTCTTTGGCCTCCTACGAGCAGTACTTC.

This clone was seen a few times. Compared with germline, one end of the junction differs, possibly owing to a read error. The J gene is TRBJ2-7, the V gene TRBV7-7, with TRBD2 matching over 8 bases. The CDR3 sequence is 17 residues long. Germline V lookup: CDR1 SSHAT, CDR2 FNYEAQ (reference sequence). Here the CDR3 reads CASSLVAGIWWFYEQYF. The DNA for the CDR3 is TGTGCTAGCAGCCTTGTAGCGGGAATTTGGTGGTTCTACGAGCAGTACTTC.

This chain uses TRBV28 with TRBJ2-7, with D hard to call. V lost 2 bases to trimming and J lost 6 bases, with 11 bases between them. The germline gives CDR1 MDHEN, CDR2 SYDVKM. The CDR3 has 13 amino acids. This chain's CDR3 is CASSLVTGPEQYF. The CDR3 DNA reads TGTGCCAGCAGTTTAGTTACTGGGCCCGAGCAGTACTTC.

The V call is TRBV7-2, the J call TRBJ2-5; 7 positions agree with TRBD1. The CDR3 is made up of 14 amino acids. V dropped 5 bases and J dropped 5; count of bases not matched to a gene: 8. CDR1 is SGHTA, CDR2 FQGNSA, per germline. The CDR3 nucleotides read TGTGCCAGCAGCGCCCGACAGGGAATGGAGACCCAGTACTTC. Its translation is CASSARQGMETQYF. Full variable domain (missing parts from reference TRBV7-2 and TRBJ2-5): GAGVSQSPSNKVTEKGKDVELRCDPISGHTALYWYRQSLGQGLEFLIYFQGNSAPDKSGLPSDRFSAERTGGSVSTLTIQRTQQEDSAVYLCASSARQGMETQYFGPGTRLLVL.

The chain uses TRBV7-2 and TRBJ1-1; 7 positions match TRBD1. Germline CDR1 reads SGHTA; CDR2 reads FQGNSA. Unmatched junction bases numbered 0, after V lost 1 base and J lost 1 base. The CDR3 loop spans 14 amino acids. The CDR3 loop is CASSLGQGNTEAFF. The CDR3, as DNA: TGTGCCAGCAGCTTAGGACAGGGGAACACTGAAGCTTTCTTT.

The table lists this clone with a count of one. The chain carries TRBV6-5 and TRBJ1-2, with no clear D. Germline CDR1 and CDR2: MNHEY and SVGAGI. Between the trimmed V and J ends, which lost 7 bases and 1 base, there was a span of 10 bases. CDR3 length: 13 residues. The CDR3 nucleotides are TGTGCCAGCAACCTAGGCAGTAACTATGGCTACACCTTC. It encodes CASNLGSNYGYTF.

The V gene is TRBV11-2, the J gene TRBJ1-2; D is undetermined. The CDR3 runs 13 residues. Looked up from germline, CDR1 is SGHAT and CDR2 is FQNNGV. V was pared by 5 bases and J by 4 bases, with 11 bases between. The CDR3, as DNA: TGTGCCAGCAGCGCCTTCGAGGGCTATGGCTACACCTTC. Its translation is CASSAFEGYGYTF.

The rearrangement uses TRBV7-2 and TRBJ1-2; maybe TRBD1 (5 bases). This CDR3 has 13 amino acids. CDR1 and CDR2 (germline): SGHTA, FQGNSA. V was pared by 4 bases and J by 3 bases, with 9 bases between. The CDR3 here is CASSSAGYYGYTF. CDR3 coding DNA: TGTGCCAGCAGCTCTGCAGGGTACTATGGCTACACCTTC.

The table lists this clone with a count of one. V usage is TRBV3-1 (or the pseudogene TRBV3-2) and J usage is TRBJ2-5; D gene uncertain. CDR3 size: 14 residues. V lost 4 bases to trimming and J lost 2 bases, with 11 bases between them. Germline-derived CDR1 and CDR2 are LGHDT and YNNKEL (reference sequence). The CDR3 region is CASSLVPPQETQYF. The CDR3 DNA reads TGTGCCAGCAGCCTAGTTCCACCACAAGAGACCCAGTACTTC.

The rearrangement uses TRBV10-2 and TRBJ1-1; 9 nucleotides line up with TRBD1. The CDR3 has 18 residues. Germline trimming cut 4 bases from V and 3 bases from J; bases unmatched to any gene: 15. Per the germline V gene, CDR1 is WSHSY and CDR2 is SAAADI. This CDR3 reads CASSGFLQGARWDTEAFF. The CDR3 nucleotides are TGCGCCAGCAGTGGGTTTTTACAGGGGGCTAGGTGGGACACTGAAGCTTTCTTT.

The CDR3 sequence: CASSDGTSGGGETQYF. The DNA of the CDR3 is TGTGCCAGCTCAGACGGGACTAGCGGGGGAGGAGAGACCCAGTACTTC. The chain employs TRBV18 and TRBJ2-5; 14 nucleotides align to TRBD2. Germline loops: CDR1 KGHSH, CDR2 LQKENI. V shed 5 bases, J shed 4 bases, and the junction held 6 bases outside the gene matches. This CDR3 region has 16 residues.

The rearrangement links TRBV6-5 to TRBJ2-3; 10 positions agree with TRBD2. This CDR3 has 14 residues. The V segment lost 5 bases and the J segment 3 bases; nucleotides outside the gene matches: 2. Germline V gene lookup returns CDR1 MNHEY and CDR2 SVGAGI. In DNA form, the CDR3 reads TGTGCCAGCAGTCTAGCGGGAGAAACAGATACGCAGTATTTT. This sequence encodes CASSLAGETDTQYF.